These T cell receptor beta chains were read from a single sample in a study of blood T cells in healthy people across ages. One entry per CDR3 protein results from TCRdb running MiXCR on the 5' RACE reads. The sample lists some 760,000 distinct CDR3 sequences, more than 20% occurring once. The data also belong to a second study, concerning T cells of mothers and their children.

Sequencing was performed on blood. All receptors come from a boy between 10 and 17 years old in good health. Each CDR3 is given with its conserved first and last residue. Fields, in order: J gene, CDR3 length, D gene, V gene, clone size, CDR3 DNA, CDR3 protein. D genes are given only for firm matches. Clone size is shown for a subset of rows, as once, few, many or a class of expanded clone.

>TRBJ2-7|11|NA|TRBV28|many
TGTGCCAGCAGTTTGGGGCAGGAGCAGTACTTC
CASSLGQEQYF
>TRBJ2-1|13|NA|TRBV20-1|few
TGCAGTGCTAGAGATTTCGCCTACAATGAGCAGTTCTTC
CSARDFAYNEQFF
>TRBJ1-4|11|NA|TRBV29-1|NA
TGCAGCGTCGGGGTTAATGAAAAACTGTTTTTT
CSVGVNEKLFF
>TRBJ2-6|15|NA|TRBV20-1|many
TGCAGTGCTAGATCACAGGGATCTGGGGCCAACGTCCTGACTTTC
CSARSQGSGANVLTF
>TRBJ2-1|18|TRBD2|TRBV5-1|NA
TGCGCCAGCAGCCCGACGACTAGCGGGAGGGCAGTTTCCAATGAGCAGTTCTTC
CASSPTTSGRAVSNEQFF
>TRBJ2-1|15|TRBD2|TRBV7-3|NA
TGTGCCAGCAGCCCCTACGTGGGTAGCGGGAGGGAACCGTTCTTC
CASSPYVGSGREPFF
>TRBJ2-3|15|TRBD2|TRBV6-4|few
TGTGCCAGCAGTGAAAGGACTAGCGGGGGTTATACGCAGTATTTT
CASSERTSGGYTQYF
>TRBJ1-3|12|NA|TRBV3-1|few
TGTGCCAGCAGCCAAGTCGAAAACACCATATATTTT
CASSQVENTIYF
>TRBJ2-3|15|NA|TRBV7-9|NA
TGTGCCAGCAATACTCTCGGCGGAGTCACAGATACGCAGTATTTT
CASNTLGGVTDTQYF
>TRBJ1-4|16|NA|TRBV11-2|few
TGTGCCAGCAGATCTGGCCCGGGGACGATGAAAGAAAAACTGTTTTTT
CASRSGPGTMKEKLFF
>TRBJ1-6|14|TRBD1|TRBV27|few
TGTGCCAGCAGCTACGGACAGGGAAGCTCACCCCTCCACTTT
CASSYGQGSSPLHF
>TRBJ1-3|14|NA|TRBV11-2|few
TGTGCCAGCAGCTTATTCGAGGGAGGGGACACCATATATTTT
CASSLFEGGDTIYF
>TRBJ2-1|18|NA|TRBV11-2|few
TGTGCCAGCGATTCCCCACAGGGGAGGTATGGGTCCTACAATGAGCAGTTCTTC
CASDSPQGRYGSYNEQFF
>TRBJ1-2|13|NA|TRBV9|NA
TGTGCCAGCAGCGTAGACGGACTGATGGGCTACACCTTC
CASSVDGLMGYTF
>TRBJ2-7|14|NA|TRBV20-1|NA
TGCAGTGCTAGAAAGGTGTCTAGCGCCTACGAGCAGTACTTC
CSARKVSSAYEQYF
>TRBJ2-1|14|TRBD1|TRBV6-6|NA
TGTGCCAGCAGAAAACAGGGGGCTCATGATGAGCAGTTCTTC
CASRKQGAHDEQFF
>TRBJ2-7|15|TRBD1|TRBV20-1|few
TGCAGTGCAAGATCCAGACAGGGTCTTATTTACGAGCAGTACTTC
CSARSRQGLIYEQYF
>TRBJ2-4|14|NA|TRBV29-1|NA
TGCAGCGTTGAAGATGGACTAGCCAAAAACATTCAGTACTTC
CSVEDGLAKNIQYF
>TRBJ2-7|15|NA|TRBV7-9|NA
TGTGCCAGCAGCTTTGAACACCTCCCCTCCTACGAGCAGTACTTC
CASSFEHLPSYEQYF
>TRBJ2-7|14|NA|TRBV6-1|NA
TGTGCCAGCAGTGAGAGTAGCTCTCCCTACGAGCAGTACTTC
CASSESSSPYEQYF
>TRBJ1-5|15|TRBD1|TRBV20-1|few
TGCAGTGCTAGATCCGGGACAGGGCCGAATCAGCCCCAGCATTTT
CSARSGTGPNQPQHF
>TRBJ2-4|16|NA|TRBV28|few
TGTGCCAGCAGTCTTTGGACAGCAGTAGCCAAAAACATTCAGTACTTC
CASSLWTAVAKNIQYF
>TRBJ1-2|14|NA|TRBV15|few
TGTGCCACCAGCAGAGAAGGCCAGAACTATGGCTACACCTTC
CATSREGQNYGYTF
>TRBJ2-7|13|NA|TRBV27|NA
TGTGCCAGCAGTCCAGAATTCTCCTACGAGCAGTACTTC
CASSPEFSYEQYF
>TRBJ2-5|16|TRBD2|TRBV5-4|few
TGTGCCAGCAGCTCACGAGCGGGGCTCCTCGGGGAGACCCAGTACTTC
CASSSRAGLLGETQYF
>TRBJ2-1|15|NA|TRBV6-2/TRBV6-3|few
TGTGCCAGCAGTTACGGGTCAGGCTCCTACAATGAGCAGTTCTTC
CASSYGSGSYNEQFF
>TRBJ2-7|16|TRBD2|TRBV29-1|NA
TGCAGCGTTGAAGATATAGGGACTAGCGGTCTCTACGAGCAGTACTTC
CSVEDIGTSGLYEQYF
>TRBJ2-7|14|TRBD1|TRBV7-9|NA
TGTGCCAGCAGCCGGACAGGTTCCTTCTACGAGCAGTACTTC
CASSRTGSFYEQYF
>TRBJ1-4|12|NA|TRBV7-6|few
TGTGCCAGCAGCAAGCCGAATGAAAAACTGTTTTTT
CASSKPNEKLFF
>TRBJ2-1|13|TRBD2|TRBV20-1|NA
TGCAGTGCTAGACTAGCGGGAGTTTGGGAGCAGTTCTTC
CSARLAGVWEQFF
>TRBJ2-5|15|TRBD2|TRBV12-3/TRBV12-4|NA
TGTGCCAGCAGTTTTTTCACTAGCGGGAAAGAGACCCAGTACTTC
CASSFFTSGKETQYF
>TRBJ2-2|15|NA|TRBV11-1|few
TGTGCCAGCAGCTTAGGGACAGAACTTGAGGGGGAGCTGTTTTTT
CASSLGTELEGELFF
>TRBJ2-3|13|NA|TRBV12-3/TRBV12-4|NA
TGTGCCAGCAGTCTCAAGGCGGCAGATACGCAGTATTTT
CASSLKAADTQYF
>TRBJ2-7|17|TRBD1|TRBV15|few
TGTGCCACCAGCAGCCCACAGACAGGGGGTCGGTCCTACGAGCAGTACTTC
CATSSPQTGGRSYEQYF
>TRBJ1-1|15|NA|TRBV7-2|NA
TGTGCCAGCAGCTTAGAGGGGGTGGGGGAGTCTGAAGCTTTCTTT
CASSLEGVGESEAFF
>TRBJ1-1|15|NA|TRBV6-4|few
TGTGCCAGCAGTGCAAGGGGTTTGGGGAACACTGAAGCTTTCTTT
CASSARGLGNTEAFF
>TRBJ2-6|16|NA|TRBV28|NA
TGTGCCAGCAGTCCCAGGACCTTCTCTGGGGCCAACGTCCTGACTTTC
CASSPRTFSGANVLTF
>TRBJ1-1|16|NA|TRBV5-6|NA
TGTGCCAGCAGGGAAACGTTGGGGAACATGAACACTGAAGCTTTCTTT
CASRETLGNMNTEAFF
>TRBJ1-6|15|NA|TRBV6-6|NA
TGTGCCAGCAGTTACTCGCGGGGGGCGGTCTCACCCCTCCACTTT
CASSYSRGAVSPLHF
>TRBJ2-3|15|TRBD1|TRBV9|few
TGTGCCAGCAGCGTAGCCGGACAGGGGTCAGATACGCAGTATTTT
CASSVAGQGSDTQYF
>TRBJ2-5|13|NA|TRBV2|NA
TGTGCCAGCAAACCAGGGGTGAAAGAGACCCAGTACTTC
CASKPGVKETQYF
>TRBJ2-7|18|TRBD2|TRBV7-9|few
TGTGCCAGCAGCCGGACTAGCGGGAGACGAAACTGGGACTACGAGCAGTACTTC
CASSRTSGRRNWDYEQYF
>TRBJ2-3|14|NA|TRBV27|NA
TGTGCCAGCAGTTTCGTCCCGGGCACAGATACGCAGTATTTT
CASSFVPGTDTQYF
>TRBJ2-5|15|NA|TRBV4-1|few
TGCGCCAGCAGCCAAGATTTAAGGGGAGGAGAGACCCAGTACTTC
CASSQDLRGGETQYF
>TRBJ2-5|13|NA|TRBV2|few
TGTGCCAGCAGCGTTTCCCAGGTCGAGACCCAGTACTTC
CASSVSQVETQYF